This T cell receptor (beta chain) was documented in a study of T-cell memory formation after mild COVID-19. Study findings and constraints: Contracting CD4+ clones lay largely in CM and EM, with CD8+ ones residing in EMRA. Pre-infection memory harbored some responding clones, suggesting cross-reactive memory joined. Later expanders leaned CD4+, whereas day 15 to 85 contracting clones were balanced CD4/CD8.

MiXCR, run by TCRdb on the 5' RACE reads, gives a single entry per CDR3 protein. The table includes 580,000 or so distinct CDR3 sequences, roughly 17% detected once. This clonotype was counted between two and nine times. Its antigen is as yet unknown. The receptor was derived from an adult woman who had mild COVID-19 (a few samples of this study predate the infection). Cell type and time point are not known. The sequenced sample was PBMCs or a T cell subset sorted from them (not recorded which).

CDR3 nucleotides: TGTGCCAGCAGTCCGCCTAGCGGGGGAGTCTACGAGCAGTACTTC. Amino acids: CASSPPSGGVYEQYF. The V and J genes are TRBV12-3 or TRBV12-4 and TRBJ2-7; 10 bases agree with TRBD2. The CDR3 spans 15 residues. Trimming took 5 bases from V and 3 from J; bases not matched to a gene: 7.